This T cell receptor beta chain was sequenced for a study of cytomegalovirus exposure and HLA in healthy donors. As concerns this clone: Its target is not known.

Study results and limitations: Some 150 TCR beta chains were listed as cytomegalovirus-associated.

V was trimmed by 1 base and J by 2 bases, leaving 13 bases between them. The CDR3 extends over 16 amino acids. Germline V lookup: CDR1 MGHRA, CDR2 YSYEKL. Some clones are missing from TCRdb's copy, which holds only in-frame ones; the method was immunoSEQ multiplex PCR. The data contain 100,000 to 150,000 clones, 94% of them seen just once; the ten biggest clones take up around 1.3%. The V gene is TRBV4-1, the J gene TRBJ2-3, with TRBD1 as a possible D gene (6 bases). Material for sequencing was PBMCs. This clonotype was sampled from a woman aged 18-29 years in good health and CMV-seronegative. CDR3 bases: TGCGCCAGCAGCCAAGGGAGCAGGGGCCTCACAGATACGCAGTATTTT. Amino acids: CASSQGSRGLTDTQYF.